A selection of T cell receptor beta chains follows, all from one sample in a study of T cells in Graves' hyperthyroidism and ophthalmopathy. MiXCR, applied by TCRdb to the multiplex PCR reads, yields one record per CDR3 protein. The table includes a few hundred thousand distinct CDR3 sequences, 12% to 15% detected once. Sequenced input: blood. Receptors were obtained from a woman aged 45-59 years with Graves' hyperthyroidism that later progressed to Graves' ophthalmopathy. Each CDR3 is given with its conserved first and last residue. The order of the fields is clone size, D gene, J gene, V gene, CDR3 DNA, CDR3 protein. A D gene is named only where the DNA matches it firmly. A clone size is listed for some rows: how often the clone was seen (once, few, many), or a class if it is expanded.

size: many; D: NA; J: TRBJ1-5; V: TRBV10-3; DNA: TGTGCCATCAGTGAGTCATCAGGGAATCAGCCCCAGCATTTT; CDR3: CAISESSGNQPQHF
size: once; D: NA; J: TRBJ1-4; V: TRBV5-1; DNA: TGCGCCAGCAGCTTGTCGGCGGATGGAAAACTGTTTTTT; CDR3: CASSLSADGKLFF
size: many; D: TRBD2; J: TRBJ2-7; V: TRBV20-1; DNA: TGCAGTGCTAGAGTCTTCACTAGCGGGAGGCACGAGCAGTACTTC; CDR3: CSARVFTSGRHEQYF
size: many; D: NA; J: TRBJ2-5; V: TRBV6-2/TRBV6-3; DNA: TGTGCCAGCAGCCAACAGGGAGGGAAGTACTTC; CDR3: CASSQQGGKYF
size: many; D: NA; J: TRBJ2-7; V: TRBV11-2; DNA: TGTGCCAGCAGCTTAGGGGTTCAGCGCGACGAGCAGTACTTC; CDR3: CASSLGVQRDEQYF
size: many; D: NA; J: TRBJ2-3; V: TRBV20-1; DNA: TGCAGTGCTAGACGACTACCAGGCACAGATACGCAGTATTTT; CDR3: CSARRLPGTDTQYF
size: NA; D: NA; J: TRBJ2-5; V: TRBV30; DNA: TGTGCCTGGAGTCTAATTGGTGGGGAAGCCCAGTACTTC; CDR3: CAWSLIGGEAQYF
size: many; D: NA; J: TRBJ2-1; V: TRBV6-5; DNA: TGTGCCAGCAGTTACTCAAAAGGGGGGGATGAGCAGTTCTTC; CDR3: CASSYSKGGDEQFF
size: many; D: NA; J: TRBJ2-7; V: TRBV27; DNA: TGTGCCAGCAGTCCCGTTCTGCAGGGTGGTGAGCAGTACTTC; CDR3: CASSPVLQGGEQYF
size: NA; D: NA; J: TRBJ2-7; V: TRBV9; DNA: TGTGCCAGCAGCCCTTACGCGGGACGCGAGCAGTACTTC; CDR3: CASSPYAGREQYF
size: NA; D: NA; J: TRBJ1-4; V: TRBV25-1; DNA: TGTGCCAGCAGTGACCGCCAGGGCAATGAAAAACTGTTTTTT; CDR3: CASSDRQGNEKLFF
size: many; D: NA; J: TRBJ2-1; V: TRBV9; DNA: TGTGCCAGCAGCGTAGGTAGGACTCCCCGTTACAATGAGCAGTTCTTC; CDR3: CASSVGRTPRYNEQFF
size: many; D: NA; J: TRBJ2-1; V: TRBV2; DNA: TGTGCCACCTCCGGGTCCTATTCCTACAATGAGCAGTTCTTC; CDR3: CATSGSYSYNEQFF
size: NA; D: TRBD1; J: TRBJ1-1; V: TRBV19; DNA: TGTGCCAGTAGTTTCACTACCGGGACAGGCACTGAAGCTTTCTTT; CDR3: CASSFTTGTGTEAFF
size: many; D: NA; J: TRBJ2-7; V: TRBV29-1; DNA: TGCAGCGCTGTCCGGGATCTGGGGTCCTACGAGCAGTACTTC; CDR3: CSAVRDLGSYEQYF
size: many; D: NA; J: TRBJ2-1; V: TRBV24-1; DNA: TGTGCCACCAGTGAGGGACCCGCAAGCAATGAGCAGTTCTTC; CDR3: CATSEGPASNEQFF
size: NA; D: NA; J: TRBJ2-1; V: TRBV19; DNA: TGTGCCAGTACCTCAGGACTATACTACAATGAGCAGTTCTTC; CDR3: CASTSGLYYNEQFF
size: many; D: TRBD1; J: TRBJ2-7; V: TRBV2; DNA: TGTGCCAGCAGGGCCACAGGGGACGTCGAGCAGTACTTC; CDR3: CASRATGDVEQYF
size: many; D: NA; J: TRBJ2-3; V: TRBV4-1; DNA: TGCGCCAGCAGTCAGACTCGTTTGCAGTATTTT; CDR3: CASSQTRLQYF
size: many; D: TRBD1; J: TRBJ2-1; V: TRBV13; DNA: TGTGCCAGCAGCCCAGACCAGGGACAGGGTTCTGGCGATGAGCAGTTCTTC; CDR3: CASSPDQGQGSGDEQFF
size: many; D: NA; J: TRBJ2-7; V: TRBV6-1; DNA: TGTGCCAGCAGGGCCTTCTCCTACGAGCAGTACTTC; CDR3: CASRAFSYEQYF
size: NA; D: TRBD2; J: TRBJ2-2; V: TRBV7-3; DNA: TGTGCCAGCAGCCCAACACCGGGACTAGCGGACGGGGAGCTGTTTTTT; CDR3: CASSPTPGLADGELFF
size: NA; D: NA; J: TRBJ1-3; V: TRBV20-1; DNA: TGCAGTGCTAGAGATCGAGGAAAGGGGCTAGGAAACACCATATATTTT; CDR3: CSARDRGKGLGNTIYF
size: many; D: NA; J: TRBJ1-2; V: TRBV28; DNA: TGTGCCAGCAGTTTGTTCACGAACTATGGCTACACCTTC; CDR3: CASSLFTNYGYTF
size: many; D: NA; J: TRBJ2-3; V: TRBV20-1; DNA: TGCAGTGCTACCGCCCATAGCGGACAAAGCACAGATACGCAGTATTTT; CDR3: CSATAHSGQSTDTQYF
size: NA; D: TRBD2; J: TRBJ2-1; V: TRBV9; DNA: TGTGCCAGCAGCAACGGGACTAGCGGAAGAGGGTCCTACAATGAGCAGTTCTTC; CDR3: CASSNGTSGRGSYNEQFF
size: many; D: NA; J: TRBJ2-2; V: TRBV18; DNA: TGTGCCAGCTCGCAACCCCCCGGGGAGCTGTTTTTT; CDR3: CASSQPPGELFF
size: many; D: TRBD1; J: TRBJ2-5; V: TRBV6-1; DNA: TGTGCCAGCACCGCTGCGACAGGGTTCGAGACCCAGTACTTC; CDR3: CASTAATGFETQYF
size: NA; D: NA; J: TRBJ1-5; V: TRBV7-9; DNA: TGTGCCAGCAGCGGCGGGACAAGGGGCGGCAATCAGCCCCAGCATTTT; CDR3: CASSGGTRGGNQPQHF
size: many; D: TRBD2; J: TRBJ2-3; V: TRBV10-3; DNA: TGTGCCATCAGTGCCCTTCTCCCGGGACTAGCGGGAGTTGTCAAAGATACGCAGTATTTT; CDR3: CAISALLPGLAGVVKDTQYF
size: NA; D: NA; J: TRBJ1-1; V: TRBV19; DNA: TGTGCCAGTAGTATAGATCTCAGCGGACTGAACACTGAAGCTTTCTTT; CDR3: CASSIDLSGLNTEAFF
size: NA; D: TRBD1; J: TRBJ1-2; V: TRBV4-2; DNA: TGTGCCAGCAGCCCCCTCGGACAGGGGGGAACCTATGGCTACACCTTC; CDR3: CASSPLGQGGTYGYTF
size: many; D: NA; J: TRBJ2-7; V: TRBV2; DNA: TGTGCCAGCAGCCGTAGCGGCCTTAGCTCCTACGAGCAGTACTTC; CDR3: CASSRSGLSSYEQYF
size: many; D: TRBD2; J: TRBJ2-2; V: TRBV10-3; DNA: TGTGCCATCAGTCTAGCGGGGAACACCGGGGAGCTGTTTTTT; CDR3: CAISLAGNTGELFF
size: few; D: TRBD1; J: TRBJ1-6; V: TRBV20-1; DNA: TGCAGTGCGTGGGACAGGGAAGGCGTTAATTCACCCCTCCACTTT; CDR3: CSAWDREGVNSPLHF
size: NA; D: TRBD1; J: TRBJ2-7; V: TRBV2; DNA: TGTGCCAGCAGTGAACGGACAGGGGGCAAGGGCTACGAGCAGTACTTC; CDR3: CASSERTGGKGYEQYF
size: many; D: NA; J: TRBJ2-2; V: TRBV3-1; DNA: TGTGCCAGCAGCCAAGACGTCGGGGAGCTGTTTTTT; CDR3: CASSQDVGELFF
size: many; D: TRBD2; J: TRBJ2-1; V: TRBV5-1; DNA: TGCGCCAGCAGCCCGGCGACTAGCGGGAGTCTCAATGAGCAGTTCTTC; CDR3: CASSPATSGSLNEQFF
size: many; D: TRBD1; J: TRBJ1-1; V: TRBV2; DNA: TGTGCCAGCACCCCGGATGAACAGGGGTTCACTGAAGCTTTCTTT; CDR3: CASTPDEQGFTEAFF
size: NA; D: NA; J: TRBJ2-7; V: TRBV7-9; DNA: TGTGCCAGCGGAGGCCGGGACATCTCCTACGAGCAGTACTTC; CDR3: CASGGRDISYEQYF
size: NA; D: NA; J: TRBJ2-5; V: TRBV5-5; DNA: TGTGCCAGCAGCTTTGGATCAACGGGGGAGACCCAGTACTTC; CDR3: CASSFGSTGETQYF
size: many; D: NA; J: TRBJ2-3; V: TRBV7-6; DNA: TGTGCCAGCAGCTTGGAAGGTCGGGAGGGGGCGCCAGATACGCAGTATTTT; CDR3: CASSLEGREGAPDTQYF
size: NA; D: TRBD1; J: TRBJ1-1; V: TRBV5-4; DNA: TGTGCCAGCAGCCAGGGGGGGGAAAGGAGAACTGAAGCTTTCTTT; CDR3: CASSQGGERRTEAFF
size: few; D: NA; J: TRBJ2-3; V: TRBV10-1; DNA: TGCGCCAGCAGTGAGAAGGCAGATACGCAGTATTTT; CDR3: CASSEKADTQYF
size: few; D: TRBD2; J: TRBJ2-5; V: TRBV9; DNA: TGTGCCAGCAGCGGAAAACTAGCGGAAACTGAAGAGACCCAGTACTTC; CDR3: CASSGKLAETEETQYF
size: many; D: NA; J: TRBJ2-7; V: TRBV20-1; DNA: TGCAGTGCCCGAGGGGGGCAGGCCTACGAGCAGTACTTC; CDR3: CSARGGQAYEQYF
size: many; D: TRBD2; J: TRBJ2-5; V: TRBV5-6; DNA: TGTGCCAGCAGCTTGGTTTTTGCGGGAGGGCCAGAGACCCAGTACTTC; CDR3: CASSLVFAGGPETQYF
size: once; D: NA; J: TRBJ2-5; V: TRBV7-2; DNA: TGTGCCAGCAGCTACGCGAGAGGCCCTACCACCCAAGAGACCCAGTACTTC; CDR3: CASSYARGPTTQETQYF
size: NA; D: TRBD2; J: TRBJ2-7; V: TRBV6-1; DNA: TGTGCCAGCACTAGACTAGCGGGCACAAGCTCCTACGAGCAGTACTTC; CDR3: CASTRLAGTSSYEQYF
size: NA; D: TRBD1; J: TRBJ2-7; V: TRBV28; DNA: TGTGCCAGCAGCGAACAGGGGAATAGCTACGAGCAGTACTTC; CDR3: CASSEQGNSYEQYF
size: many; D: TRBD1; J: TRBJ1-2; V: TRBV13; DNA: TGTGCCAGCAGTTACTACAGGGGAAACTATGGCTACACCTTC; CDR3: CASSYYRGNYGYTF
size: many; D: TRBD1; J: TRBJ1-1; V: TRBV13; DNA: TGTGCCAGCAGCTTAAGGGGACAGGGCGAAGCTTTCTTT; CDR3: CASSLRGQGEAFF
size: NA; D: TRBD1; J: TRBJ1-5; V: TRBV9; DNA: TGTGCCAGCAGCGGCCGGGACAGTATCTATAGCAATCAGCCCCAGCATTTT; CDR3: CASSGRDSIYSNQPQHF
size: NA; D: NA; J: TRBJ2-2; V: TRBV4-1; DNA: TGCGCCAGCAGCCACAGACCGACAGGAGTTACGACCGGGGAGCTGTTTTTT; CDR3: CASSHRPTGVTTGELFF
size: many; D: TRBD1; J: TRBJ2-1; V: TRBV5-1; DNA: TGCGCCAGCAGCTTGACAGGGGGCGGCTACAATGAGCAGTTCTTC; CDR3: CASSLTGGGYNEQFF
size: NA; D: NA; J: TRBJ2-5; V: TRBV28; DNA: TGTGCCAGCACATACACAGGGTTTGGGGAGACCCAGTACTTC; CDR3: CASTYTGFGETQYF
size: many; D: NA; J: TRBJ2-1; V: TRBV9; DNA: TGTGCCAGCAGCGTAGGAAACAGTTACAATGAGCAGTTCTTC; CDR3: CASSVGNSYNEQFF
size: many; D: TRBD2; J: TRBJ2-3; V: TRBV3-1; DNA: TGTGCCAGCACTCGGACTAGCGGGTCCACAGATACGCAGTATTTT; CDR3: CASTRTSGSTDTQYF
size: many; D: NA; J: TRBJ2-1; V: TRBV20-1; DNA: TGCAGTGCACCGACCCCTGGGGGCAATGAGCAGTTCTTC; CDR3: CSAPTPGGNEQFF